The 25 T cell receptor beta chains listed next were all sequenced from one sample in a study of tumor-infiltrating lymphocytes in primary liver carcinoma. Co-extraction of RNA and DNA was performed on roughly 20-31 mg of unsorted bulk tissue. TCR beta cDNA was prepared out of around 460 ng total RNA by means of a constant-region primer. Researchers made the TCR beta libraries by running three nested multiplex PCR rounds with slightly modified ARM-PCR. Amplification in the first two PCR rounds was performed using TRBV1-TRBV30 forward primers and a C-beta reverse primer for approximately 10 cycles each. TCRdb independently ran MiXCR on the multiplex PCR reads; one entry per CDR3 protein. The table lists some 21,000 distinct CDR3 sequences, 60% to 80% of them singletons. Sequenced sample: liver tumor tissue from sampling region 1. Subset specified: tumor region T1, superior pole. These receptors originate from a woman in her 30s with primary liver carcinoma and hepatitis B virus infection.

V usage is TRBV6-7 and J usage is TRBJ2-4; unclear D gene. TRBV6-7 is recorded as an ORF, its role being uncertain. Trimming removed 0 bases from V and 2 bases from J, with 23 bases in between. This CDR3 contains 20 residues. Here the CDR3 DNA reads TGTGCCAGCAGTTACTCGTCCACGGAAGCACCCGCTCGCCCCAAAAACATTCAGTACTTC. Translated, it gives CASSYSSTEAPARPKNIQYF.

To note about this clonotype: Relative to the germline gene, one junction end is altered; a read error may explain this. The J gene is TRBJ2-1, the V gene TRBV13; perhaps TRBD2 as D (7 bases). Per the germline V gene, CDR1 is PRHDT and CDR2 is FYEKMQ (reference sequence). This CDR3 is 13 amino acids long. The CDR3 is CANREGNGNGQFF. The CDR3 nucleotides are TGTGCCAACAGGGAGGGGAACGGCAATGGGCAGTTCTTC.

This clonotype has just a few counts. A junction end diverges from the germline sequence, so it may reflect a read error. The gene calls are TRBV11-2 and TRBJ2-7; a possible D gene is TRBD1 (5 bases). The CDR3 loop spans 13 amino acids. Germline CDR1 and CDR2: SGHAT and FQNNGV. CDR3 bases: TGTGTCAGCAAGATTGCAGGGAACTATGAGCAGTACTTC. It encodes CVSKIAGNYEQYF.

The chain carries TRBV28 and TRBJ2-7; D remains unclear. Trimming removed 6 bases from V and 4 bases from J, with 16 bases in between. The germline V gene has CDR1 MDHEN and CDR2 SYDVKM. The CDR3 loop spans 14 amino acids. Written as DNA, the CDR3 is TGTGCCAGCAGCTTCATTGCTAAAGCTTACGAGCAGTACTTC. Amino acids: CASSFIAKAYEQYF.

This sequence joins TRBV7-9 and TRBJ2-2; tentative D call: TRBD1 (6 bases). Trimming took off 5 bases at V and 10 bases at J, with 23 bases between the two ends. Germline assignment: CDR1 SEHNR and CDR2 FQNEAQ (reference sequence). The length of the CDR3 is 16 residues. In nucleotides, the CDR3 is TGTGCCAGCAGCCCACCGGCGGCAGGGGCCGTTCTGGAGCTGTTTTTT. Translated: CASSPPAAGAVLELFF.

This clonotype was seen many times. This chain connects TRBV2 to TRBJ2-3; D may correspond to TRBD1 or TRBD2 (5 bases each). The germline V and J ends were trimmed by 5 bases and 0 bases, with 12 bases remaining between them. The CDR3 is made up of 15 amino acids. Germline assignment: CDR1 SNHLY and CDR2 FYNNEI. CDR3: CASSSGTASTDTQYF. CDR3 nucleotide sequence: TGTGCCAGCAGTTCCGGGACGGCTAGCACAGATACGCAGTATTTT. The whole variable domain, remainder taken from reference TRBV2 and TRBJ2-3, is EPEVTQTPSHQVTQMGQEVILRCVPISNHLYFYWYRQILGQKVEFLVSFYNNEISEKSEIFDDQFSVERPDGSNFTLKIRSTKLEDSAMYFCASSSGTASTDTQYFGPGTRLTVL.

This chain uses TRBV11-2 with TRBJ2-5; 7 bases line up with TRBD1. Germline V lookup: CDR1 SGHAT, CDR2 FQNNGV. The CDR3 runs 15 residues. With 0 bases clipped from V and 5 bases from J, the junction kept 6 bases outside the gene matches. The CDR3 loop is CASSLDETGLETQYF. CDR3 DNA sequence: TGTGCCAGCAGCTTAGATGAGACAGGGTTGGAGACCCAGTACTTC.

The chain uses TRBV4-3 and TRBJ2-1; D is unresolved. In germline, CDR1 is LGHNA, CDR2 YSLEER. Trimming removed 4 bases at V and 6 bases at J, with 13 bases between. CDR3 size: 14 residues. In DNA form, the CDR3 reads TGCGCCAGCAGCCTCACTGTGTTGGTCAATGAGCAGTTCTTC. Amino acid sequence: CASSLTVLVNEQFF.

This clonotype is medium-sized (0.01 to 0.1%). The J gene is TRBJ1-2, the V gene TRBV29-1, with D tentatively TRBD1 (6 bases). Trimming removed 7 bases at V and 7 bases at J, with 22 bases between. Per the germline V gene, CDR1 is SQVTM and CDR2 is ANQGSEA. The CDR3 runs 14 residues. The CDR3 loop reads CSGGDTGRTSGYTF. In nucleotides, the CDR3 is TGCAGCGGTGGGGATACAGGGAGGACGAGTGGCTACACCTTC.

As concerns this clonotype: The missing conserved phenylalanine or tryptophan at the end of this CDR3 makes a read error likely. This chain uses TRBV6-6 with TRBJ2-4, with D hard to call. The CDR3 runs to 12 residues. Germline values: CDR1 MNHNY, CDR2 SVGAGI (reference sequence). CDR3 in amino acids: CTSSPFKDIQYL. CDR3 bases: TGTACCAGCAGCCCCTTCAAAGACATTCAGTACCTC.

V and J are TRBV11-2 and TRBJ2-7, with TRBD2 matching 15 bases. V lost 8 bases to trimming and J lost 4 bases; unmatched junction nucleotides: 15. Germline CDR1 and CDR2: SGHAT and FQNNGV. This CDR3 is 18 amino acids long. CDR3 bases: TGTGCCAGCGACTTATTCGTTGGACTAGCGGGAGGGGGGTACGAGCAGTACTTC. Amino acids: CASDLFVGLAGGGYEQYF.

Concerning this clonotype itself: A much larger clonotype is one base distant, so this may be a read error. The rearrangement joins TRBV11-2 to TRBJ2-5, with TRBD1 as a possible D gene (5 bases). The CDR3 covers 13 residues. Per germline, CDR1 SGHAT and CDR2 FQNNGV. The germline V and J ends were trimmed by 4 bases and 4 bases, with 10 bases remaining between them. CDR3 sequence: CASSSRQIETQYF. DNA of the CDR3: TGTGCCAGCAGCTCTAGACAGATAGAGACCCAGTACTTC.

A note on this clonotype: The junction does not match germline at one end; this may be a read error. The chain joins TRBV12-3 or TRBV12-4 to TRBJ2-1; unclear D gene. The CDR3 extends over 14 amino acids. CDR3 DNA sequence: TGTGCCGGCACCGTGAGCCTCTCCCACAATGAGCAGTTCTTC. Translation gives CAGTVSLSHNEQFF.

The chain joins TRBV28 to TRBJ2-5; D tentatively reads TRBD1 or TRBD2 (5 bases each). The CDR3 runs to 14 residues. CDR1 is MDHEN and CDR2 is SYDVKM in the germline V gene. The germline V and J ends were trimmed by 6 bases and 2 bases, with 13 bases remaining between them. CDR3 sequence reads: CASSLWGIQETQYF. The CDR3 DNA is TGTGCCAGCAGCCTGTGGGGGATTCAAGAGACCCAGTACTTC.

A word on this clonotype: One end of the junction does not line up with germline, which may come from a read error. The chain employs TRBV28 and TRBJ1-5; D call uncertain. CDR1 and CDR2 (germline): MDHEN, SYDVKM. The CDR3 covers 15 residues. The chain's CDR3 is CASCQSGVSNQSQHF. As DNA, the CDR3 is TGTGCCAGCTGCCAGTCGGGAGTCAGCAATCAGTCCCAGCATTTT.

The rearrangement joins TRBV6-5 to TRBJ1-6, with a tentative D call TRBD1 (5 bases). This CDR3 is built from 15 residues. The V gene's germline CDR1 is MNHEY and CDR2 SVGAGI. The V end lost 10 bases, the J end lost 11 bases, and 24 bases lay between the germline ends. The CDR3 region has the DNA TGTGCCATCAGGGAAAGGAGTGCCCCCCTCCCACCCCTCCACTTT. Its translation: CAIRERSAPLPPLHF.

As for this clonotype: A read error may account for a junction end that differs from germline. V and J are TRBV5-6 and TRBJ2-7, with D possibly being TRBD1 (6 bases). Germline V gene lookup returns CDR1 SGHDT and CDR2 YYEEEE. CDR3 size: 13 residues. CDR3 nucleotides: TGTACCAGCAGCCTACGGACAGTGCTATCGCAGTACTTC. Encoded protein: CTSSLRTVLSQYF.

Details on this clonotype: Sequence at one end of the junction differs from germline and may be a read error. The V and J genes are TRBV11-2 and TRBJ2-1; 12 bases line up with TRBD2. CDR1 and CDR2 from the germline V gene are SGHAT and FQNNGV. This CDR3 is 16 amino acids long. CDR3 nucleotide sequence: TGTGACAGCACCACCTCTCTAGCGGGAGGGTACAATGAGCAGTTCTTC. Protein product: CDSTTSLAGGYNEQFF.

Of note for this clonotype: One end of the junction varies from germline; a read error may be responsible. This chain uses TRBV14 with TRBJ2-7, with D maybe TRBD2 (6 bases). The germline CDR1 and CDR2 sequences are SGHDN and FVKESK. The CDR3 is 15 residues long. The CDR3 sequence: CASSQAGGTDYEQYF. DNA of the CDR3: TGTGCCAGTAGCCAGGCTGGGGGGACTGACTACGAGCAGTACTTC. The full variable domain, rest sourced from reference TRBV14 and TRBJ2-7, is EAGVTQFPSHSVIEKGQTVTLRCDPISGHDNLYWYRRVMGKEIKFLLHFVKESKQDESGMPNNRFLAERTGGTYSTLKVQPAELEDSGVYFCASSQAGGTDYEQYFGPGTRLTVT.

Turning to this clonotype: Mismatch with germline at one junction end may stem from a read error. This chain uses TRBV6-2 or TRBV6-3 with TRBJ2-1, with 8 bases aligning to TRBD2. CDR3 length: 20 residues. Germline V gene data show CDR1 as MNHEY and CDR2 as SVGEGT. The CDR3 DNA sequence: TGTGCCAACAGTTACGACAGTGCGGGTCTATCGGGAGGGCCTAGCAATGAGCAGTTCTTC. This gives the protein CANSYDSAGLSGGPSNEQFF.

This clonotype was found a few times. The chain carries TRBV20-1 and TRBJ1-2; D uncertain. Trimming left V 3 bases short and J 5 bases short, with 10 bases between. CDR3 size: 12 residues. CDR1 and CDR2 (germline): DFQATT, SNEGSKA (reference sequence). The chain's CDR3 is CSARQNFYGYTF. In nucleotides, the CDR3 is TGCAGTGCTAGGCAGAACTTTTATGGCTACACCTTC.

The chain employs TRBV7-8 and TRBJ2-7; tentatively, D is TRBD2 (6 bases). The CDR3 length is 14 residues. Germline CDR1 is SGHVS and CDR2 is FQNEAQ. The germline V and J ends were trimmed by 5 bases and 9 bases, with 20 bases remaining between them. As DNA, the CDR3 is TGTGCCAGCAGCGCGACGCCGGGGGTCCCCGGGCAGTACTTC. Encoded protein: CASSATPGVPGQYF.

This clonotype has just a few counts. A much larger clone lies one base from this, so it may be a read error. This chain links TRBV29-1 with TRBJ2-7, with D unresolved. Germline V gene sequence: CDR1 SQVTM, CDR2 ANQGSEA. The CDR3 extends over 11 amino acids. CDR3 bases: TGCAGCGGAAGGGTTGCCTACGTGCAGTACTTC. Translating it yields CSGRVAYVQYF.

Concerning this clonotype itself: At one end, the junction sequence differs from germline, possibly due to a read error. The rearrangement links TRBV4-3 to TRBJ2-1; D remains ambiguous. Germline V lookup: CDR1 LGHNA, CDR2 YSLEER. This CDR3 is 16 amino acids long. CDR3: CTSNQDTLSSYNEQFF. CDR3 in DNA: TGCACCAGCAACCAAGATACCTTAAGCTCCTACAATGAGCAGTTCTTC.

V usage is TRBV6-6 and J usage is TRBJ2-3; a weak D match, TRBD2 (6 bases). Germline lookup yields CDR1 MNHNY and CDR2 SVGAGI (reference sequence). The CDR3 runs 17 residues. The CDR3 DNA reads as TGTGTCAACAGTTCCACCTTAGACCGGGGAGGCCAGATAGGGCAATATTTT. Amino acid sequence: CVNSSTLDRGGQIGQYF.